These 29 T cell receptor beta chains were sequenced from one sample in a study of T cell clonality in common variable immunodeficiency. Only in-frame clones appear in the TCRdb table, and some are missing; sequencing was by immunoSEQ multiplex PCR. The sample shows 51,000 or so clones, none of them appearing just once. Input material: peripheral blood mononuclear cells. The source is a person aged 18 to 70 in good health.

This clone was picked up many times. Read data end 3 residues before the CDR3 end; the end is taken from the germline J gene. This rearrangement joins TRBV7-6 to TRBJ1-2, with D tentatively TRBD1 (5 bases). Germline V lookup: CDR1 SGHVS, CDR2 FNYEAQ. The CDR3 is made up of 16 amino acids. Deletions cut 1 base from V and 6 bases from J, with 18 bases between. The CDR3 spells CASSLGDHRRSHGYTF. The part of the CDR3 DNA that was read is TGTGCCAGCAGCTTAGGTGATCACAGGAGAAGCCATGGC.

A few counts support this clone. Read sequence stops 3 residues before the CDR3 end, and the germline J gene provides the missing end. This chain links TRBV6-1 with TRBJ2-2; TRBD1 agrees at 8 bases. CDR1 is MNHNS and CDR2 is SASEGT in the germline V gene. This CDR3 is built from 16 residues. The part of the CDR3 DNA that was read is TGTGCCAGCAGTGGTATAGACAGGGGATTTAATGAAAAG. Translating gives CASSGIDRGFNEK. The full CDR3 protein reads CASSGIDRGFNEKLFF.

This clone was seen at least ten times. The CDR3 end is not reached by the read, which stops 3 residues before it; the germline J gene fills it in. The same CDR3 can be traced to other DNA sequences in this sample. The chain employs TRBV5-1 and TRBJ2-5, with 8 bases lining up with TRBD1. The junction had 0 bases not matched to a gene; V was cut back by 0 bases and J by 5 bases. The CDR3 has 13 residues. Per germline, CDR1 SGHRS and CDR2 YFSETQ. The CDR3 here is CASSLGQGETQYF. CDR3 DNA (partial): TGCGCCAGCAGCTTGGGACAGGGGGAGACC.

At least ten counts were recorded for this clone. Sequencing ends 3 residues short of the CDR3 end; the germline J gene provides the rest. The V and J genes are TRBV14 and TRBJ2-7, with D possibly TRBD2 on 5 matching bases. The CDR3 has 14 amino acids. Trimming took off 0 bases at V and 3 bases at J, with 9 bases between the two ends. The germline V gene encodes CDR1 SGHDN and CDR2 FVKESK. The CDR3 region is CASSQDLRGYEQYF. The CDR3 DNA, read in part, is TGTGCCAGCAGCCAAGATTTACGGGGCTACGAG.

This clone was observed at least ten times. Read coverage stops 3 residues before the CDR3 terminus; the germline J gene supplies the remainder. The V and J genes are TRBV7-3 and TRBJ2-7; TRBD1 aligns across 10 bases. This CDR3 contains 15 residues. Trimming took 4 bases from V and 5 from J; bases not matched to a gene: 8. Germline V CDR1 and CDR2: SGHTA, FQGTGA. Here the CDR3 reads CASSSTGTGVDEQYF. The part of the CDR3 DNA that was read is TGTGCCAGCAGCTCCACCGGGACAGGGGTCGACGAG.

As regards this clone: The read ends 3 residues before the CDR3 terminus; that terminus is restored from the germline J gene. The chain employs TRBV19 and TRBJ2-7; 10 nucleotides align to TRBD1. The CDR3 totals 13 residues. V was pared by 9 bases and J by 5 bases, with 7 bases of the junction left unmatched. CDR1 is LNHDA and CDR2 is SQIVND in the germline V gene (reference sequence). Incomplete CDR3 DNA: TGTGCCAGCCGCGACAGGGGGCCGGACGAG. It translates to CASRDRGPDE. The whole CDR3 protein reads CASRDRGPDEQYF.

This clone was detected ten times or more. The CDR3 end is not reached by the read, which stops 3 residues before it; the germline J gene fills it in. The chain links TRBV7-6 to TRBJ2-3; no definite D call. The CDR3 has 14 amino acids. Germline-derived CDR1 and CDR2 are SGHVS and FNYEAQ. The V and J ends lost 6 bases and 0 bases respectively, with 10 bases between them. The CDR3 sequence is CASRQASSTDTQYF. Incomplete CDR3 DNA: TGTGCCAGCAGGCAAGCCTCCAGCACAGATACG.

This clone was recorded many times. The read finishes 3 residues shy of the CDR3 end, and the germline J gene is used to complete it. The rearrangement links TRBV18 to TRBJ2-1; 11 bases map to TRBD2. V was pared by 3 bases and J by 7 bases, with 11 bases of the junction left unmatched. CDR1 and CDR2 (germline): KGHSH, LQKENI. The CDR3 has 17 residues. The CDR3 reads CASSPSRTSGSENEQFF. The sequenced part of the CDR3 DNA is TGTGCCAGCTCACCCTCCCGGACTAGCGGGTCGGAGAATGAG.

This clone was observed a few times. Sequencing ends 3 residues short of the CDR3 end; the germline J gene provides the rest. The rearrangement links TRBV2 to TRBJ2-7, with a tentative D call TRBD1 (5 bases). CDR1 and CDR2 from the germline V gene are SNHLY and FYNNEI. V was pared by 7 bases and J by 6 bases, with 13 bases between. The CDR3 is made up of 12 amino acids. The CDR3 sequence is CASKPTVAEQYF. The covered CDR3 bases are TGTGCCAGCAAGCCGACAGTCGCCGAG.

Ten or more counts support this clone. The read comes to an end 3 residues before the CDR3 does, leaving the germline J gene to fill in the end. The chain couples TRBV5-1 to TRBJ2-7, with D maybe TRBD2 (6 bases). Trimming removed 2 bases at V and 3 bases at J, with 21 bases between. Germline V gene data show CDR1 as SGHRS and CDR2 as YFSETQ. There are 17 residues in the CDR3. Here the CDR3 reads CASSFATSGPLDYEQYF. The sequenced CDR3 bases are TGCGCCAGCAGCTTTGCGACTAGTGGGCCCCTCGACTACGAG.

This clone was seen repeatedly, ten times or more. Read sequence stops 3 residues before the CDR3 end, and the germline J gene provides the missing end. The same CDR3 can be traced to other DNA sequences in this sample. The chain couples TRBV2 to TRBJ1-3; D may be TRBD1 (6 bases). Germline-derived CDR1 and CDR2 are SNHLY and FYNNEI. V was shortened by 5 bases and J by 0 bases, with 11 bases between the two germline ends. This CDR3 comprises 15 residues. CDR3 DNA (partial): TGTGCCAGCAGTAGGCAGGGGTACTCTGGAAACACC. Translation gives CASSRQGYSGNT. The full CDR3 reads CASSRQGYSGNTIYF.

This clone was seen repeatedly, ten times or more. The sequenced fragment ends 3 residues before the CDR3 boundary, so the rest is inferred from the germline J gene. The genes are TRBV19 and TRBJ1-1; TRBD1 matches 8 bases. CDR3 length equals 15 residues. The V gene's germline CDR1 is LNHDA and CDR2 SQIVND (reference sequence). Trimming took 7 bases from V and 5 from J; bases not matched to a gene: 12. The part of the CDR3 DNA that was read is TGTGCCAGTACGAGTGGAGACAGGGGACATACTGAA. It translates to CASTSGDRGHTE. The CDR3 in its entirety is CASTSGDRGHTEAFF.

This clone has at least ten counts. The CDR3 goes on 3 residues after the read ends, and that part is filled in from the germline J gene. The rearrangement joins TRBV2 to TRBJ2-7, with 9 bases that match TRBD1. V lost 3 bases to trimming and J lost 1 base; unmatched junction nucleotides: 4. The CDR3 contains 15 residues. Per the germline V gene, CDR1 is SNHLY and CDR2 is FYNNEI. The covered CDR3 bases are TGTGCCAGCAGTGATCAGGGACAGGGATCCTACGAG. Encoded protein: CASSDQGQGSYE. The entire CDR3 protein reads CASSDQGQGSYEQYF. The whole variable domain, remainder taken from reference TRBV2 and TRBJ2-7, is EPEVTQTPSHQVTQMGQEVILRCVPISNHLYFYWYRQILGQKVEFLVSFYNNEISEKSEIFDDQFSVERPDGSNFTLKIRSTKLEDSAMYFCASSDQGQGSYEQYFGPGTRLTVT.

This clone has at least ten counts. The read falls 3 residues short of the CDR3 end, and the missing part is taken from the germline J gene. The chain has TRBV19 and TRBJ2-7, with 7 positions matching TRBD1. The germline V gene has CDR1 LNHDA and CDR2 SQIVND (reference sequence). V dropped 6 bases and J dropped 3; count of bases not matched to a gene: 8. CDR3 length: 14 residues. The CDR3 loop reads CASSPITGDYEQYF. The CDR3 bases that were read are TGTGCCAGTAGCCCAATCACAGGGGACTACGAG.

At least ten counts were recorded for this clone. Read coverage stops 3 residues before the CDR3 terminus; the germline J gene supplies the remainder. This chain joins TRBV10-3 and TRBJ2-2; 9 bases fit TRBD1. Germline lookup yields CDR1 ENHRY and CDR2 SYGVKD. V dropped 3 bases and J dropped 7; count of bases not matched to a gene: 9. This CDR3 is 16 amino acids long. Here the CDR3 reads CAISERGTGPGGELFF. The sequenced part of the CDR3 DNA is TGTGCCATCAGTGAAAGGGGGACAGGGCCGGGCGGGGAG.

This clone has at least ten counts. The CDR3 end lies 3 residues beyond the end of the read and is filled in from the germline J gene. The chain combines TRBV7-9 with TRBJ1-2; D is uncertain. In germline, CDR1 is SEHNR, CDR2 FQNEAQ (reference sequence). CDR3 size: 13 residues. Trimming took 5 bases from V and 5 from J, leaving 12 bases between them. Here the CDR3 reads CASSQNSGYGYTF. The DNA read from the CDR3 is TGTGCCAGCAGCCAAAATTCAGGTTATGGC. The full variable domain, in which reference TRBV7-9 and TRBJ1-2 provide the parts outside the CDR3, is DTGVSQNPRHKITKRGQNVTFRCDPISEHNRLYWYRQTLGQGPEFLTYFQNEAQLEKSRLLSDRFSAERPKGSFSTLEIQRTEQGDSAMYLCASSQNSGYGYTFGSGTRLTVV.

The table lists this clone with many counts. From the germline J gene comes the end of the CDR3, since the read stops 3 residues before it. V is TRBV20-1 and J is TRBJ1-1; 9 positions agree with TRBD1. V lost 3 bases to trimming and J lost 6 bases; unmatched junction nucleotides: 11. The CDR3 sequence is 15 residues long. CDR1 and CDR2 (germline): DFQATT, SNEGSKA (reference sequence). The sequenced part of the CDR3 DNA is TGCAGTGCTAGGATTCGGGGACAGGGATACCCTGAA. Residues: CSARIRGQGYPE. The full CDR3 sequence reads CSARIRGQGYPEAFF.

Ten or more counts support this clone. This CDR3 is CASAPGRESYTF. The sequenced CDR3 bases are TGCGCCAGCGCCCCGGGGAGAGAAAGC. The chain uses TRBV5-1 and TRBJ1-2, with D hard to call. The read falls 3 residues short of the CDR3 end, and the missing part is taken from the germline J gene. This CDR3 spans 12 amino acids. Germline V gene lookup returns CDR1 SGHRS and CDR2 YFSETQ.

To note about this clone: The read is 3 residues too short to cover the CDR3 end, so that end is filled in from the germline J gene. The V gene is TRBV5-1, the J gene TRBJ2-5; 11 nucleotides agree with TRBD1. The J segment lost 4 bases and the V segment lost 4 bases, leaving 3 bases of the junction unmatched. The CDR3 extends over 14 amino acids. Per germline, CDR1 SGHRS and CDR2 YFSETQ. The part of the CDR3 DNA that was read is TGCGCCAGCAGCCCTGGGACAGGGGGAGAGACC. Its translation: CASSPGTGGET. The whole CDR3 protein is CASSPGTGGETQYF.

This clone has only a few counts. Read coverage stops 3 residues before the CDR3 terminus; the germline J gene supplies the remainder. The chain joins TRBV20-1 to TRBJ2-1; 11 bases are shared with TRBD2. J was trimmed by 6 bases and V by 5 bases; bases with no gene match: 6. Germline V lookup: CDR1 DFQATT, CDR2 SNEGSKA (reference sequence). This CDR3 contains 14 residues. The CDR3 region is CSAATSGRGNEQFF. CDR3 DNA, as far as it was read: TGCAGTGCTGCTACTAGCGGGAGAGGCAATGAG.

This clone was detected ten times or more. The sequenced fragment ends 3 residues before the CDR3 boundary, so the rest is inferred from the germline J gene. The chain recombines TRBV30 with TRBJ2-7; D is uncertain. V was cut by 1 base and J by 6 bases, with 13 bases left in between. The CDR3 runs 13 residues. CDR1 GTSNPN and CDR2 SVGIG come from the germline V gene (reference sequence). The CDR3 reads CAWSEYRVSEQYF. The sequenced part of the CDR3 DNA is TGTGCCTGGAGTGAATACCGCGTCTCCGAG.

This clone showed up many times. The CDR3 end is not reached by the read, which stops 3 residues before it; the germline J gene fills it in. The rearrangement uses TRBV28 and TRBJ1-3; tentatively, D is TRBD1 (6 bases). The CDR3 sequence is 13 residues long. The germline CDR1 and CDR2 sequences are MDHEN and SYDVKM. The chain's CDR3 is CAGQRSPRNTIYF. CDR3 bases read: TGTGCTGGACAGCGGTCTCCGCGAAACACC. Looking up the rest from reference TRBV28 and TRBJ1-3 gives the full variable domain: DVKVTQSSRYLVKRTGEKVFLECVQDMDHENMFWYRQDPGLGLRLIYFSYDVKMKEKGDIPEGYSVSREKKERFSLILESASTNQTSMYLCAGQRSPRNTIYFGEGSWLTVV.

The sample holds many counts of this clone. Coverage ceases 3 residues before the CDR3 finishes, and the germline J gene fills in the end. This chain connects TRBV30 to TRBJ2-1; D not certain. CDR3 length: 12 residues. The V gene lost 2 bases and the J gene lost 7 bases, with 9 bases spanning the gap. Germline values: CDR1 GTSNPN, CDR2 SVGIG (reference sequence). The CDR3: CAWSKGGNEQFF. The DNA read from the CDR3 is TGTGCCTGGAGTAAAGGCGGAAATGAG.

The sample holds a few counts of this clone. The read is 3 residues too short to cover the CDR3 end, so that end is filled in from the germline J gene. The chain is built from TRBV19 and TRBJ1-5; no reliable D call. The CDR3 is 15 amino acids. Deletions cut 1 base from V and 3 bases from J, with 10 bases between. Germline V gives CDR1 LNHDA, CDR2 SQIVND (reference sequence). This CDR3 is CASSIARPLNQPQHF. The sequenced CDR3 bases are TGTGCCAGTAGTATAGCCAGGCCGCTCAATCAGCCC.

This clone was seen only a few times. The DNA read from the CDR3 is TGTGCCTGGAAAAGCTCAGTACTAACGTCC. Translating gives CAWKSSVLTS. The whole CDR3 sequence reads CAWKSSVLTSLHF. This chain joins TRBV30 and TRBJ1-6; D unclear. The read falls 3 residues short of the CDR3 end, and the missing part is taken from the germline J gene. Germline assignment: CDR1 GTSNPN and CDR2 SVGIG (reference sequence). This CDR3 region has 13 residues.

The table lists this clone with many counts. CDR3 DNA, as far as it was read: TGCGCCAGCAGCTGGACCACCAGGGAATATGAAAAA. Its translation: CASSWTTREYEK. The entire CDR3 protein reads CASSWTTREYEKLFF. This chain links TRBV5-1 with TRBJ1-4; maybe TRBD1 (5 bases). The sequence runs out 3 residues before the end of the CDR3; the remainder is reconstructed from the germline J gene. CDR1 and CDR2 (germline): SGHRS, YFSETQ. V lost 3 bases and J 6 bases, leaving 15 bases between the germline ends. The CDR3 spans 15 residues.

This clone showed up many times. The CDR3 extends 3 residues past the end of the read, so its final part is completed from the germline J gene. The chain joins TRBV4-2 to TRBJ1-5, with a possible D match to TRBD1 (5 bases). The CDR3 has 14 residues. Germline V gene sequence: CDR1 LGHNA, CDR2 YNFKEQ. Deletions cut 4 bases from V and 7 bases from J, with 14 bases between. CDR3 DNA (partial): TGTGCCAGCAGCCTATCGGGGGGTGTGCAGCCC. Amino acid sequence: CASSLSGGVQP. The full CDR3 is CASSLSGGVQPQHF.

This clone has a count of ten or more. The read finishes 3 residues shy of the CDR3 end, and the germline J gene is used to complete it. This chain joins TRBV7-8 and TRBJ2-5; 8 bases are shared with TRBD2. Per germline, CDR1 SGHVS and CDR2 FQNEAQ. Unmatched junction bases numbered 8, after V lost 3 bases and J lost 2 bases. CDR3 length: 16 residues. Incomplete CDR3 DNA: TGTGCCAGCAGCTTGACGCCGGGCGGGGGGCAAGAGACC. Its translation: CASSLTPGGGQET. The whole CDR3 reads CASSLTPGGGQETQYF.

The sample holds many counts of this clone. The read ends 3 residues early relative to the CDR3; the germline J gene fills the gap. The chain couples TRBV19 to TRBJ1-2; possibly TRBD1 for D (5 bases). Between the trimmed V and J ends, which lost 1 base and 5 bases, there was a span of 11 bases. Germline-derived CDR1 and CDR2 are LNHDA and SQIVND (reference sequence). This CDR3 has 14 amino acids. The DNA read from the CDR3 is TGTGCCAGTAGTATAGTACCTCCAGGGTATGGC. Its protein product is CASSIVPPGYG. The whole CDR3 protein is CASSIVPPGYGYTF.